This T cell receptor beta chain came from a study of vaccination and CD4 T cells after COVID-19. The CDR3 is made up of 13 amino acids. CDR1 MNHNS and CDR2 SASEGT come from the germline V gene. Trimming left V 1 base short and J 6 bases short, with 7 bases between. Oncomine TCR Beta short-read sequencing was applied to DNA from cultured CD4+ T cells. TCRdb re-called the PCR reads through MiXCR, storing one row per CDR3 protein. This sample carries tens of thousands of distinct CDR3 sequences, roughly 31% of them seen once, and the ten largest clones take under 8.5%. Comment on this clonotype: No antigen is known for it.

Time point in this sample: late sampling 161 to 241 days after vaccination in a few convalescent patients. Regarding treatment: approximately 9-day PBMC culture with coronavirus spike peptide pools or control peptides (ViraFEST assay). This clonotype originated in a human donor who had recovered from COVID-19. Sequences were derived from CD4+ T cells from blood, cultured in vitro, sampled about 7 months after SARS-CoV-2 vaccination. The chain is built from TRBV6-1 and TRBJ1-5; D remains ambiguous. This CDR3 reads CASSEVVRQPQHF. The CDR3 DNA follows: TGTGCCAGCAGTGAAGTCGTGCGTCAGCCCCAGCATTTT.